This T cell receptor beta chain comes out of a study of cytomegalovirus exposure and HLA in healthy donors. Study-wide results and limits: Trimming of TCR beta V- and J-genes showed a link, identified in a later analysis, to a missense DCLRE1C variant.

To note about this clone: Its antigen is unidentified.

This CDR3 is 15 amino acids long. J was trimmed by 2 bases and V by 5 bases; bases with no gene match: 9. Germline values: CDR1 SGHRS, CDR2 YFSETQ. Primers included in the PCR were 60 Vbeta and 13 Jbeta primers. Generated by immunoSEQ multiplex PCR, the TCRdb table keeps only in-frame clones and is missing some. The table records about 140,000 clones, 70% to 85% of them present only once. The rearrangement uses TRBV5-1 and TRBJ2-5, with TRBD1 matching 7 bases. The sequence came from a man aged 35 to 55 in good health and CMV-seronegative. The sample consisted of PBMCs. The CDR3: CASSLMPGQQETQYF. CDR3 nucleotides: TGCGCCAGCAGTCTGATGCCGGGACAGCAAGAGACCCAGTACTTC.